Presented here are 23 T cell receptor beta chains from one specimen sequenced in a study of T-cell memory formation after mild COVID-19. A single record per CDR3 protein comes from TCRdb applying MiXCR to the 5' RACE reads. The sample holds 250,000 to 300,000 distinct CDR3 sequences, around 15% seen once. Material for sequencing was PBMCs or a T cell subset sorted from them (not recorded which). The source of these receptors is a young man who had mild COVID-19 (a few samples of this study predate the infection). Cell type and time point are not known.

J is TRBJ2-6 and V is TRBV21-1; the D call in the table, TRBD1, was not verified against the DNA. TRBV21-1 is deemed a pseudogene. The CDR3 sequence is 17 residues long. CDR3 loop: CASSQPGAPSGANVLTF. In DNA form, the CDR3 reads TGTGCCAGCAGCCAACCGGGAGCCCCGTCGGGGGCCAACGTCCTGACTTTC.

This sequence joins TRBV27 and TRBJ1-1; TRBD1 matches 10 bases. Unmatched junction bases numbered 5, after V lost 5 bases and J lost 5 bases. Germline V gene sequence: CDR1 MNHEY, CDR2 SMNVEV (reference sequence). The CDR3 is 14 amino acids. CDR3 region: CASSPTGGQTEAFF. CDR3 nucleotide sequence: TGTGCCAGCAGTCCGACAGGGGGCCAGACTGAAGCTTTCTTT.

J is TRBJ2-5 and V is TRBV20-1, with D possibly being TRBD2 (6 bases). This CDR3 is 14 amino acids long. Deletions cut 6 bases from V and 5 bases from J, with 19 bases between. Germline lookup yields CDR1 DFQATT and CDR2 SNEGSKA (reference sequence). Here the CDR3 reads CSAHVTSTGETQYF. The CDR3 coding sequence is TGCAGTGCCCATGTCACTAGCACGGGGGAGACCCAGTACTTC.

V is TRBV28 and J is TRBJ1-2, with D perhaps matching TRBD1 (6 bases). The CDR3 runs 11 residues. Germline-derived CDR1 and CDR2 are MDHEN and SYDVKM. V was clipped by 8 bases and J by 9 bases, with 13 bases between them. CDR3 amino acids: CASGRQESYTF. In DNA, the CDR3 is TGTGCCAGCGGCAGACAGGAGAGCTACACCTTC.

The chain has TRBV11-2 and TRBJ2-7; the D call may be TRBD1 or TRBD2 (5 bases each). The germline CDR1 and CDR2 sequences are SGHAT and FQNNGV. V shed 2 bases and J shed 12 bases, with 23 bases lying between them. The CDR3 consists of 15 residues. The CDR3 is CASSLSGVQGPKSYF. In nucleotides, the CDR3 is TGTGCCAGCAGCTTAAGCGGAGTTCAGGGACCCAAGTCGTACTTC.

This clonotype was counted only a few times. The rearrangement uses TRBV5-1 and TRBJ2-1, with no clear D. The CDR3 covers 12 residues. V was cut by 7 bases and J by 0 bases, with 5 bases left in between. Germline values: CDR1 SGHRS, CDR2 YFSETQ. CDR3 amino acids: CASHVSYNEQFF. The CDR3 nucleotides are TGCGCCAGCCACGTCTCCTACAATGAGCAGTTCTTC.

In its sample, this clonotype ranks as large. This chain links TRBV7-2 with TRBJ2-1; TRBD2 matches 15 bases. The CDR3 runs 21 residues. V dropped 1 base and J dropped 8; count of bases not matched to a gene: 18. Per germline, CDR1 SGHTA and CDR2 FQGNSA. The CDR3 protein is CASSLEHPWTSGGGFLDEQFF. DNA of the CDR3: TGTGCCAGCAGCTTAGAACACCCTTGGACTAGCGGGGGGGGTTTTCTCGATGAGCAGTTCTTC.

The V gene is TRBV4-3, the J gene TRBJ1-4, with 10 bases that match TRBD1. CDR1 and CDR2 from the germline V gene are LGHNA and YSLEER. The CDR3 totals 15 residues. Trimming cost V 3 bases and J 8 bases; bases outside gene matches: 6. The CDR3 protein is CASSQGTGVGEKLFF. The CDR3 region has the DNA TGCGCCAGCAGCCAGGGGACAGGGGTTGGAGAAAAACTGTTTTTT.

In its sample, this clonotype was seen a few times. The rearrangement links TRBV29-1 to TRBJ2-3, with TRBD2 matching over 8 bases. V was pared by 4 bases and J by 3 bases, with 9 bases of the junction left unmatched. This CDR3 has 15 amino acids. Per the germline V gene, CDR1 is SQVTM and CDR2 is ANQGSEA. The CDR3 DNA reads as TGCAGCGTTGCGTTCGGCGGGGGGCCAACAGATACGCAGTATTTT. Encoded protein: CSVAFGGGPTDTQYF.

CDR3 nucleotide sequence: TGTGCCAGCACCCCGGACAAGGGATATGGCTACACCTTC. Its translation is CASTPDKGYGYTF. The V gene is TRBV7-8, the J gene TRBJ1-2; TRBD1 is a possible D gene (5 bases). The CDR3 has 13 residues. Trimming removed 7 bases from V and 5 bases from J, with 14 bases in between. The germline V gene has CDR1 SGHVS and CDR2 FQNEAQ.

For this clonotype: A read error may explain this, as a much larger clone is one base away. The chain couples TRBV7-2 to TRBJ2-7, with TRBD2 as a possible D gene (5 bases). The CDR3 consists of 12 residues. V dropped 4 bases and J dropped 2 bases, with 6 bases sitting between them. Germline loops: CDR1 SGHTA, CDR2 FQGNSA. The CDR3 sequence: CASSYGTYEQYF. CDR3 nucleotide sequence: TGTGCCAGCAGCTACGGGACCTACGAGCAGTACTTC.

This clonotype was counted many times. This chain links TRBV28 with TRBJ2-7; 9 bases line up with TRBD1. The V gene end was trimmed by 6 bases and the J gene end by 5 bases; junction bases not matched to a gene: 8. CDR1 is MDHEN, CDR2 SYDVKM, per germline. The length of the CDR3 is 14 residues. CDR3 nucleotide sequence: TGTGCCAGCAGGACCGGGACAGGGAAGGACGAGCAGTACGTC. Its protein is CASRTGTGKDEQYV.

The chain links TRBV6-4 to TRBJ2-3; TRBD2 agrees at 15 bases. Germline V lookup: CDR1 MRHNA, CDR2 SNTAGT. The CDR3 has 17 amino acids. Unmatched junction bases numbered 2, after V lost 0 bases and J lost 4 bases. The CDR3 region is CASSDSGLAGGPDTQYF. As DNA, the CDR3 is TGTGCCAGCAGTGACTCCGGACTAGCGGGGGGGCCAGATACGCAGTATTTT.

This CDR3 is CSARDRDAYIQYF. Written as DNA, the CDR3 is TGCAGTGCTAGAGACCGGGACGCGTACATTCAGTACTTC. The chain joins TRBV20-1 to TRBJ2-4; the D call may be TRBD1 or TRBD2 (5 bases each). CDR3 length equals 13 residues. V lost 0 bases, J lost 8 bases, and 11 bases lay in between. The germline V gene has CDR1 DFQATT and CDR2 SNEGSKA (reference sequence).

The CDR3 sequence: CASRSPRTGGGGNNSPLHF. The CDR3 DNA reads TGTGCCAGCAGATCTCCCCGGACAGGGGGCGGGGGTAATAATTCACCCCTCCACTTT. This chain uses TRBV7-8 with TRBJ1-6; the match to TRBD1 covers 11 bases. This CDR3 comprises 19 residues. Germline V lookup: CDR1 SGHVS, CDR2 FQNEAQ. Trimming took 6 bases from V and 5 from J; bases not matched to a gene: 15. Using reference TRBV7-8 and TRBJ1-6 for the parts outside the CDR3, the full variable domain is GAGVSQSPRYKVAKRGQDVALRCDPISGHVSLFWYQQALGQGPEFLTYFQNEAQLDKSGLPSDRFFAERPEGSVSTLKIQRTQQEDSAVYLCASRSPRTGGGGNNSPLHFGNGTRLTVT.

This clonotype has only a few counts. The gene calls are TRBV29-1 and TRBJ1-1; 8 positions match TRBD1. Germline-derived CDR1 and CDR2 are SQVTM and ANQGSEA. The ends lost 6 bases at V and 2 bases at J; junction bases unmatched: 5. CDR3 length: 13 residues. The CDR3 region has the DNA TGCAGCGTCGTAGACAGGGGTAACACTGAAGCTTTCTTT. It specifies CSVVDRGNTEAFF.

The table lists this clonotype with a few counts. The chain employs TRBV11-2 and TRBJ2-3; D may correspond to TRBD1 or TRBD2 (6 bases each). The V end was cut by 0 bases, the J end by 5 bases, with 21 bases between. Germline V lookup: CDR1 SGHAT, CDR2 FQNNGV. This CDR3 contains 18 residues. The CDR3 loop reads CASSLDGPRGPSGDTQYF. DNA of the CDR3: TGTGCCAGCAGCTTAGATGGTCCTCGGGGGCCTTCCGGAGATACGCAGTATTTT.

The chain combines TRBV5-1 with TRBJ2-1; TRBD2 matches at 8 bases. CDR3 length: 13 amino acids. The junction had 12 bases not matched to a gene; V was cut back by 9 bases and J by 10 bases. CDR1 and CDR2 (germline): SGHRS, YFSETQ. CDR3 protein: CATCPNSGTEQFF. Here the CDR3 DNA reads TGCGCCACCTGCCCCAATAGCGGGACCGAGCAGTTCTTC.

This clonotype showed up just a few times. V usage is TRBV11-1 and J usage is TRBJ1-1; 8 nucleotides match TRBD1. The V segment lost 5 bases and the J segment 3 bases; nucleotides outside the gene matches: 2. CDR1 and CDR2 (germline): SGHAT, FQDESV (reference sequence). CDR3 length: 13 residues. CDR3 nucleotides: TGTGCCAGCAGCACGGACAGGGACACTGAAGCTTTCTTT. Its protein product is CASSTDRDTEAFF.

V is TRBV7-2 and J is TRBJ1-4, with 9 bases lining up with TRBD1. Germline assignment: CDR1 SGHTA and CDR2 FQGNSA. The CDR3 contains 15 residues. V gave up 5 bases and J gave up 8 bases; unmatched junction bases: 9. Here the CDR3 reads CASSATGTGNEKLFF. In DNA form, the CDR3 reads TGTGCCAGCAGCGCAACCGGGACAGGGAACGAAAAACTGTTTTTT.

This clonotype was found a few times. The CDR3 loop is CASSPRDGKPQHF. The DNA of the CDR3 is TGTGCCAGCAGTCCTAGGGACGGTAAGCCCCAGCATTTT. This rearrangement joins TRBV6-6 to TRBJ1-5; possibly TRBD1 for D (5 bases). Germline loops: CDR1 MNHNY, CDR2 SVGAGI (reference sequence). This CDR3 is 13 amino acids long. V shed 5 bases and J shed 8 bases, with 13 bases lying between them.

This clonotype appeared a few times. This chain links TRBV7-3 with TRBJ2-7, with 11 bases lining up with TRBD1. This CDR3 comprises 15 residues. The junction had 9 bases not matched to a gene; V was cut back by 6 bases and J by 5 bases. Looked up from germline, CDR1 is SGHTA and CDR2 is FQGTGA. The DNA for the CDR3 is TGTGCCAGCAGTCCCAGGACAGGGGGCGTCGACGAGCAGTACTTC. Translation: CASSPRTGGVDEQYF. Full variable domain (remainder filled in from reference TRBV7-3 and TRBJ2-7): GAGVSQTPSNKVTEKGKYVELRCDPISGHTALYWYRQSLGQGPEFLIYFQGTGAADDSGLPNDRFFAVRPEGSVSTLKIQRTERGDSAVYLCASSPRTGGVDEQYFGPGTRLTVT.

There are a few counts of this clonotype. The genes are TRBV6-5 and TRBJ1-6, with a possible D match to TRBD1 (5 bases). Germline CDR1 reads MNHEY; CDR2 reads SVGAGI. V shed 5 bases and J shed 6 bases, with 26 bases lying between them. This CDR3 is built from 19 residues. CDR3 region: CASSNGRGGVTLRNSPLHF. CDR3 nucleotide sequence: TGTGCCAGCAGTAACGGGAGGGGCGGGGTAACTTTACGTAATTCACCCCTCCACTTT.